Listed below are T cell receptor beta chains from one sample, sequenced in a study of CD8+CD57+ T cells in acquired aplastic anemia. One entry per CDR3 protein, called by TCRdb with MiXCR from the reads. Of about 160,000 distinct CDR3 sequences in the sample, roughly 40% are singletons; the top ten hold approximately 1%. Sequenced: sorted CD4+, CD8+, or CD8+CD57+ T cells (not recorded which) from PBMCs. Every receptor here comes from a human donor in good health. CDR3s include the opening cysteine and the closing phenylalanine or tryptophan. Each record gives: V gene, clone size, CDR3 protein. Clone size, where shown, is once, few, many, or a class for clones that have expanded.

>TRBV25-1|many
CASGEYQRLQETQYF
>TRBV5-4|many
CASSPLLTNYGYTF
>TRBV2|.
CASLPDRPYGYTF
>TRBV28|.
CAILSGSITGELFF
>TRBV25-1|.
CASAPGSSYEQYF
>TRBV12-5|many
CASGMGHSTDTQYF
>TRBV19|once
CASSSTGAGETQYF
>TRBV10-2|.
CASSEATPEPQHF
>TRBV5-4|few
CASSLGRGVAGVGNEQFF
>TRBV28|few
CASSFQDNLNTEAFF
>TRBV7-6|.
CASSSGVSYEQYF
>TRBV30|few
CAWSPGTGGSYNEQFF
>TRBV19|many
CATSLTGTGGLSGYTF
>TRBV20-1|.
CSARERGWNQPQHF
>TRBV9|.
CASSVEGQGWNEQFF
>TRBV5-4|.
CASSFNQGLDTQYF
>TRBV2|many
CASSGVSTYGYTF
>TRBV29-1|.
CSAGAGFGSCEQYF
>TRBV18|.
CASSPTGGSYEQYF
>TRBV28|.
CASSSGTEIYGDNEQFF
>TRBV3-1|few
CASSQGGTGDEKLFF
>TRBV19|.
CASSSTGIGNEQYF